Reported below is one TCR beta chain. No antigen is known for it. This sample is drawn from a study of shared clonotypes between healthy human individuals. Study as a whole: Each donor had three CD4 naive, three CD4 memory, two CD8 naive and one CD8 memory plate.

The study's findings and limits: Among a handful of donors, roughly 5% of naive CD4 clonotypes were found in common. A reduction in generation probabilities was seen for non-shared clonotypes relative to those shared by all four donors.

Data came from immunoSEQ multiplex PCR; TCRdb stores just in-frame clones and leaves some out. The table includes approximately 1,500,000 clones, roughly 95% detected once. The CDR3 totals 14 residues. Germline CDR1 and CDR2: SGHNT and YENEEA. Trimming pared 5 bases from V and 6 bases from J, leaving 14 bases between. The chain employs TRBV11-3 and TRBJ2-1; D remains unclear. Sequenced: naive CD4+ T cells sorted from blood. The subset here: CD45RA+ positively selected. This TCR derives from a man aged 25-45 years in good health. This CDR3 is CASSKKPGFNEQFF. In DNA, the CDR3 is TGTGCCAGCAGCAAGAAACCGGGTTTCAATGAGCAGTTCTTC.